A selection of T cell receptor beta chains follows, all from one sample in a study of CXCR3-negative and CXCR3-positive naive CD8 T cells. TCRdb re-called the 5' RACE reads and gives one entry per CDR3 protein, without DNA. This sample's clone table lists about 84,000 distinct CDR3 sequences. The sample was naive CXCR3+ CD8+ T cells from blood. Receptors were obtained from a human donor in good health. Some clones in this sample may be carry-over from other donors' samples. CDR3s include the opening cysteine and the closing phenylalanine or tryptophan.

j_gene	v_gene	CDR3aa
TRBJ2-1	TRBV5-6	CASSNRGPYNEQFF
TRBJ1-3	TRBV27	CASSLTSGNTIYF
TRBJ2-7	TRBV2	CASSVPGQGHYEQYF
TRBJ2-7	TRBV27	CASSLRQGEQRDYEQYF
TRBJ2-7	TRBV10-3	CAISDVAGVYEQYF
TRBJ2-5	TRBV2	CASSQAGRETQYF
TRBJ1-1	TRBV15	CATSRERGGMNTEAFF
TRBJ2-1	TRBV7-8	CASSSDRNEQFF
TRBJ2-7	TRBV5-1	CASSQQGYSYEQYF
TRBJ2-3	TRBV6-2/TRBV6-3	CASSYPTDTQYF
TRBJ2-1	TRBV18	CASSPTGQVRVWSHEQFF
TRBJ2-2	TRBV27	CAGQGSGTGELFF
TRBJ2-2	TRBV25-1	CASRLTSGIVPGELFF
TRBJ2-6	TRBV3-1	CASSQGDRVYSGANVLTF
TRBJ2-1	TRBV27	CASSSLAGPVDNEQFF
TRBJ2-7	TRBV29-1	CSVGGDSYEQYF
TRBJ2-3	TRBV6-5	CASRQWAGSTDTQYF
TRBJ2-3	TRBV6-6	CASSYPPPDTQYF
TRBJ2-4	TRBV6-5	CASSLGPGVKNIQYF
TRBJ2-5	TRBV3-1	CASSQGAGFQETQYF
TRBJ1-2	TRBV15	CATSRDGGTAAYGYTF
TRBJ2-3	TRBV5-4	CASSPGIGTDTQYF
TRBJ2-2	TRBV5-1	CASSLWPSNTGELFF
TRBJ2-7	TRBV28	CASSPRHDRAYEQYF
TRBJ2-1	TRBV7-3	CASSLGLASSYNEQFF
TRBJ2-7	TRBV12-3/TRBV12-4	CASSRGLIKPIYEQYF
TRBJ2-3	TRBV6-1	CASSLRGTPGPMGSDTQYF
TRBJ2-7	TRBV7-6	CASSRLRGPSSYEQYF
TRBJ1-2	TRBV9	CASSLQEGPNYGYTF
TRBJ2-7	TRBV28	CASANPTGTSTYEQYF
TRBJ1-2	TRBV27	CASSLLGGTGVYGYTF
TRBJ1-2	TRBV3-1	CASSLGVDFYGYTF
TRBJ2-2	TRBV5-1	CASSGGTSNTGELFF
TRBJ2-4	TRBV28	CASSPVLAKNIQYF
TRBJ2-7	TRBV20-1	CSARGSAGNYEQYF
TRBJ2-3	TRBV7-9	CASRTGGTDTQYF